Included here is one T cell receptor beta chain sequence, with context. Here immunoSEQ multiplex PCR was the method, and the copy in TCRdb shows in-frame clones only, minus some. The sample has around 21,000 clones; almost 85% are singletons. The length of the CDR3 is 13 residues. Trimming removed 1 base from V and 1 base from J, with 4 bases in between. Germline V gene sequence: CDR1 MNHNS, CDR2 SASEGT. This sample stems from a study of blood T cell repertoires in COVID-19. Overall study context: Both acute and convalescent COVID-19 samples were obtained from the United States, Italy and Spain.

This chain joins TRBV6-1 and TRBJ1-1; D gene ambiguous. The source material was peripheral blood. The sequence was collected from a man aged 40-49 years with acute or convalescent COVID-19. The CDR3 sequence is CASSEVANTEAFF. CDR3 DNA: TGTGCCAGCAGTGAAGTGGCGAACACTGAAGCTTTCTTT.